This TCR beta chain derives from a study of blood T cell repertoires in COVID-19. Data came from immunoSEQ multiplex PCR; TCRdb stores just in-frame clones and leaves some out. Altogether approximately 150,000 clones are present, over 80% being singletons, with the ten largest covering more than 1.5%. The CDR3 is made up of 18 amino acids. CDR1 and CDR2 (germline): SGHRS, YFSETQ. V was clipped by 4 bases and J by 5 bases; unmatched bases: 17. The sample comprised peripheral blood. This TCR derives from a woman aged 50 to 60 with acute or convalescent COVID-19. The chain joins TRBV5-1 to TRBJ2-5, with 10 bases identical to TRBD1. Here the CDR3 reads CASSPIPVTGGFSETQYF. The DNA for the CDR3 is TGCGCCAGCAGCCCAATCCCCGTGACAGGGGGCTTTTCTGAGACCCAGTACTTC.